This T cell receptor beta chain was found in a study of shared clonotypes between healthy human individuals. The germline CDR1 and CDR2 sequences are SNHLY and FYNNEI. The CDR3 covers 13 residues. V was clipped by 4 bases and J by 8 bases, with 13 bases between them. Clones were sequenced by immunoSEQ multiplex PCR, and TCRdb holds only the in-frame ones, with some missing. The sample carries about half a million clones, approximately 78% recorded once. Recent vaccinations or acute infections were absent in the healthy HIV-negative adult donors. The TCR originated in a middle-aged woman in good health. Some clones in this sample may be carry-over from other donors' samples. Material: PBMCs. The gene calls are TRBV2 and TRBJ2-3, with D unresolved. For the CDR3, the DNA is TGTGCCAGCAGTGCGTCCCAGGACGGTACGCAGTATTTT. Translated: CASSASQDGTQYF.